There are a few counts of the clone carrying this T cell receptor beta chain. Its antigen is currently unknown. MiXCR, applied by TCRdb to the RT-PCR reads, yields one record per CDR3 protein. In the table there are 450,000 to 550,000 distinct CDR3 sequences, about 25% of which are singletons. The data stem from a study of response to subunit inactivated influenza vaccine. Points from the study as a whole: The authors put forward the suggestion that each seasonal influenza vaccination may bring in only a limited number of new T cells.

The source was CD4+ T cells sorted from PBMCs, collected around 5 days after vaccination. This sequence was found in a man aged 50-60 years who received an inactivated influenza vaccine.

The CDR3 sequence is CASSYSPSQGTDQPQHF. The CDR3 coding sequence is TGTGCCAGCAGTTACTCTCCTTCACAGGGGACGGACCAGCCCCAGCATTTT. The V call is TRBV6-5, the J call TRBJ1-5; 7 positions agree with TRBD1. V gave up 0 bases and J gave up 7 bases; unmatched junction bases: 12. Germline lookup yields CDR1 MNHEY and CDR2 SVGAGI. This CDR3 contains 17 residues.